Each of the 7 T cell receptor beta chains below was sequenced from the same sample in a study. TCRdb re-called the RT-PCR reads with MiXCR, one entry per CDR3 protein. The data hold around 700,000 distinct CDR3 sequences, with 13% to 15% observed a single time. The material sequenced was memory CD4+ T cells from blood. All receptors come from a female donor in good health, serving as a healthy control.

This clonotype was picked up a small number of times. This chain joins TRBV20-1 and TRBJ1-5; D ambiguous. CDR3 length: 14 residues. Germline CDR1 is DFQATT and CDR2 is SNEGSKA (reference sequence). V lost 4 bases and J lost 7, with 17 bases in between. The chain's CDR3 is CSAKDRVVGQPQHF. Here the CDR3 DNA reads TGCAGTGCTAAGGATAGGGTCGTTGGGCAGCCCCAGCATTTT.

This clonotype was seen repeatedly, ten times or more. The V call is TRBV3-1, the J call TRBJ2-6; D perhaps matches TRBD1 (6 bases). The CDR3 is made up of 14 amino acids. Germline lookup yields CDR1 LGHDT and CDR2 YNNKEL (reference sequence). Trimming removed 6 bases from V and 1 base from J, with 7 bases in between. The CDR3 region is CASSRGSGANVLTF. CDR3 in DNA: TGTGCCAGCAGTAGGGGGTCTGGGGCCAACGTCCTGACTTTC.

There are many counts of this clonotype. The rearrangement uses TRBV4-2 and TRBJ2-1; D not certain. Trimming shortened V by 0 bases and J by 4 bases, and 7 bases separated the two germline ends. Germline loops: CDR1 LGHNA, CDR2 YNFKEQ. The CDR3 length is 14 residues. CDR3 nucleotides: TGTGCCAGCAGCCAAGACGGCACATACAATGAGCAGTTCTTC. Residues: CASSQDGTYNEQFF.

The CDR3 DNA sequence: TGCAGTGCGCCCGGGACGATTTACGAGCAGTACTTC. Translation: CSAPGTIYEQYF. The genes are TRBV20-1 and TRBJ2-7, with D perhaps assigned TRBD1 or TRBD2 (5 bases each). CDR3 length: 12 residues. V shed 6 bases and J shed 4 bases, with 13 bases lying between them. The germline gives CDR1 DFQATT, CDR2 SNEGSKA (reference sequence).

This clonotype was seen a handful of times. The V gene is TRBV6-5, the J gene TRBJ1-2; perhaps TRBD1 as D (6 bases). Trimming stripped 3 bases from V and 3 bases from J, with 14 bases between. Germline CDR1 MNHEY, CDR2 SVGAGI. CDR3 length equals 15 residues. The CDR3 spells CASSYVGGGDYGYTF. The DNA of the CDR3 is TGTGCCAGCAGTTATGTCGGGGGCGGGGACTATGGCTACACCTTC.

This clonotype was counted many times. The J gene is TRBJ2-3, the V gene TRBV10-3; the match to TRBD1 covers 10 bases. The germline gives CDR1 ENHRY, CDR2 SYGVKD. The CDR3 loop spans 14 amino acids. The V and J ends lost 11 bases and 3 bases, in that order; junction bases with no gene match: 8. The CDR3 bases are TGTGCCCTTCGGCCGGGACAGGGGACAGATACGCAGTATTTT. Translated: CALRPGQGTDTQYF.

In this sample, this clonotype turned up a few times. V usage is TRBV1 and J usage is TRBJ1-6; no check of the table's D call, TRBD1, against the DNA was made. TRBV1 is designated a pseudogene. CDR3 length: 15 amino acids. The CDR3 reads CTSWYTGTLNSPLHF. The CDR3 region has the DNA TGCACCAGCTGGTATACCGGGACACTTAATTCACCCCTCCACTTT.